Listed below are T cell receptor beta chains from one sample, sequenced in a study of T cells after posttransplantation cyclophosphamide. The method was immunoSEQ multiplex PCR; TCRdb's version includes in-frame clones alone and lacks a portion of them. This sample carries 6,500 to 8,000 clones and no singletons, and approximately 20% goes to the top ten. Here the sequenced sample was PBMCs, taken 90 to 100 days after allogeneic stem cell transplant with posttransplant cyclophosphamide. The receptors derive from a female patient in her 60s who received an allogeneic stem cell transplant from an unrelated donor, was CMV-positive, and had acute GVHD only. Some T cells may trace back to the graft donor. Each CDR3 is given with its conserved first and last residue. The D gene is left open where the match is weak. Some rows have no size entry. The others give once, few or many, or a class for an expanded clone.

V	J	D	size	length	DNA	CDR3
TRBV5-6	TRBJ2-3	.	many	16	TGTGCCAGCTTCTTTGGTGAGACAGCGAACACAGATACGCAGTATTTT	CASFFGETANTDTQYF
TRBV6-6	TRBJ2-1	TRBD1	many	14	TGTGCCAGCAGAACAGGGGGCTCCTACAATGAGCAGTTCTTC	CASRTGGSYNEQFF
TRBV5-6	TRBJ1-1	.	many	17	TGTGCCAGCAGCTTAGCAGTACCTTGGGCGATGAACACTGAAGCTTTCTTT	CASSLAVPWAMNTEAFF
TRBV4-1	TRBJ2-1	TRBD2	many	16	TGCGCCAGCAGCCCTGGGGAAAGCGGGAATTACAATGAGCAGTTCTTC	CASSPGESGNYNEQFF
TRBV28	TRBJ2-7	.	many	14	TGTGCCAGCAGTTTATCCGGGGATGCCTACGAGCAGTACTTC	CASSLSGDAYEQYF
TRBV18	TRBJ1-1	TRBD1	many	15	TGTGCCAGCTCACCGGGACAGGCGACGAACACTGAAGCTTTCTTT	CASSPGQATNTEAFF
TRBV6-5	TRBJ2-3	.	.	14	TGTGCCAGCAGTTACTCCCGGGGCACAGATACGCAGTATTTT	CASSYSRGTDTQYF
TRBV20-1	TRBJ2-1	TRBD2	many	11	TGCAGTGCTAAACCGGGACTAGTTCCGTTCTTC	CSAKPGLVPFF
TRBV6-2/TRBV6-3	TRBJ2-7	.	many	13	TGTGCCAGCAGTTACTCGACGAGCGACGAGCAGTACTTC	CASSYSTSDEQYF
TRBV11-2	TRBJ1-1	.	many	15	TGTGCCAGCAGCCAGTTCGACAGGTGGGGGCCTGAAGCTTTCTTT	CASSQFDRWGPEAFF
TRBV13	TRBJ2-7	.	large	14	TGTGCCAGCAGCTTCGAAGGGGTTTCCTACGAGCAGTACTTC	CASSFEGVSYEQYF
TRBV4-3	TRBJ2-7	.	many	14	TGCGCCAGCAGCTCCCGGACGGGGAGCTACGAGCAGTACTTC	CASSSRTGSYEQYF
TRBV5-4	TRBJ1-3	TRBD1	many	14	TGTGCCAGCAGCCGGACAGGCTCTGGAAACACCATATATTTT	CASSRTGSGNTIYF
TRBV19	TRBJ1-2	TRBD1	many	14	TGTGCCAGTAATGAACAGGGGGAAGGCTATGGCTACACCTTC	CASNEQGEGYGYTF